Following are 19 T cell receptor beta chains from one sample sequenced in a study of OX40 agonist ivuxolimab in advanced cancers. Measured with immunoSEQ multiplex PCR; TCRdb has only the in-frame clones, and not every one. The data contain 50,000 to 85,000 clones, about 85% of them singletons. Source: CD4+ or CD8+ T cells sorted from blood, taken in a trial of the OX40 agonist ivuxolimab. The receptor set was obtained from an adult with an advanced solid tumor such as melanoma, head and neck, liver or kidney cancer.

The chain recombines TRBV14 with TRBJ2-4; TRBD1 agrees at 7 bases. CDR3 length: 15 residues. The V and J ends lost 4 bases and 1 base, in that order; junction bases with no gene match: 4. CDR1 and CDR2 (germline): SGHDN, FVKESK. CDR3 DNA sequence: TGTGCCAGCAGCCCGACAGGGAAGGCCAAAAACATTCAGTACTTC. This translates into CASSPTGKAKNIQYF.

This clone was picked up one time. CDR3 protein: CASSLVGSNQPQHF. The CDR3 coding sequence is TGCGCCAGCAGCTTGGTAGGAAGCAATCAGCCCCAGCATTTT. The gene calls are TRBV5-1 and TRBJ1-5; the D is unclear. Trimming left V 0 bases short and J 1 base short, with 5 bases between. The CDR3 contains 14 residues. CDR1 and CDR2 from the germline V gene are SGHRS and YFSETQ.

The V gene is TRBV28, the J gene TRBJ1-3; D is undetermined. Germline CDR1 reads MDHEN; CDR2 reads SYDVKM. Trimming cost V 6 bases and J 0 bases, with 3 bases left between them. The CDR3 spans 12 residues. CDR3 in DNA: TGTGCCAGCAGCCCCTCTGGAAACACCATATATTTT. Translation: CASSPSGNTIYF.

In DNA, the CDR3 is TGTGCCAGCAGCACCCGACAGGCACGCACAGATACGCAGTATTTT. It is translated as CASSTRQARTDTQYF. V and J are TRBV9 and TRBJ2-3, with D possibly matching TRBD1 (6 bases). Germline CDR1 reads SGDLS; CDR2 reads YYNGEE. The CDR3 runs to 15 residues. V lost 4 bases and J 1 base, leaving 13 bases between the germline ends.

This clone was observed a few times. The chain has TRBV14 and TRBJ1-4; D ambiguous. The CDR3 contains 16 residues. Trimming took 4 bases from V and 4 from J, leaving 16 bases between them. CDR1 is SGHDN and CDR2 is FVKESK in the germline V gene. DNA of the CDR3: TGTGCCAGCAGCCCCTTTAGTGGGAGCAGTAATGAAAAACTGTTTTTT. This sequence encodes CASSPFSGSSNEKLFF.

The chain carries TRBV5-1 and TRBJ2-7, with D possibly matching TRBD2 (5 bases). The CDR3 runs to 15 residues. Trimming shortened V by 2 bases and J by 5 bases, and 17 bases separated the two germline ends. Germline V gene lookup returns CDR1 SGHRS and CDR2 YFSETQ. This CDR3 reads CASSFAAAPRHEQYF. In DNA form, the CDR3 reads TGCGCCAGCAGCTTTGCAGCGGCTCCTAGGCACGAGCAGTACTTC.

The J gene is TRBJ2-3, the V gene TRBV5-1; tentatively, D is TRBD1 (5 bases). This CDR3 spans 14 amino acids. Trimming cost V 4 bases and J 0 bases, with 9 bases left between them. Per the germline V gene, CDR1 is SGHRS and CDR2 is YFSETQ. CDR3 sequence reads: CASSLRQSTDTQYF. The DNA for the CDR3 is TGCGCCAGCAGCCTAAGACAGAGCACAGATACGCAGTATTTT. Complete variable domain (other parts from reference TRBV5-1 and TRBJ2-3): KAGVTQTPRYLIKTRGQQVTLSCSPISGHRSVSWYQQTPGQGLQFLFEYFSETQRNKGNFPGRFSGRQFSNSRSEMNVSTLELGDSALYLCASSLRQSTDTQYFGPGTRLTVL.

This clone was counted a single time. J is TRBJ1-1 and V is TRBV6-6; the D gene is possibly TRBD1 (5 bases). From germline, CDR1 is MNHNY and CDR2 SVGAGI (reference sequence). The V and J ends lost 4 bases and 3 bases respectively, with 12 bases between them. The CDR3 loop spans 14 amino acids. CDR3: CASSLGGRDTEAFF. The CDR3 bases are TGTGCCAGCAGTTTAGGTGGCAGGGACACTGAAGCTTTCTTT.

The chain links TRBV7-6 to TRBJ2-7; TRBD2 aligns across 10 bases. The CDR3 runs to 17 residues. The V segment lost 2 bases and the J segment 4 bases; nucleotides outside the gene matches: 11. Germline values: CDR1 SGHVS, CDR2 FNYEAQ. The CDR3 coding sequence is TGTGCCAGCAGCTTACGACCGGGACTAGCGACTGGGTACGAGCAGTACTTC. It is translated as CASSLRPGLATGYEQYF.

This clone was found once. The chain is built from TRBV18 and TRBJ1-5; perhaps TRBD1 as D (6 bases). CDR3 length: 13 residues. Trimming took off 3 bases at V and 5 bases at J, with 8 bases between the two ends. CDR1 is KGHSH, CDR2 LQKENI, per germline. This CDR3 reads CASSPDSDQPQHF. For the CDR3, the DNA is TGTGCCAGCTCACCGGACAGCGATCAGCCCCAGCATTTT.

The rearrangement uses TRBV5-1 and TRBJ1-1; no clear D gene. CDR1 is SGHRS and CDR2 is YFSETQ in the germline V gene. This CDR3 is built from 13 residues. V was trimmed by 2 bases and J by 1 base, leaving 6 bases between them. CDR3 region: CASSFSGNTEAFF. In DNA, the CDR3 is TGCGCCAGCAGCTTCTCGGGGAACACTGAAGCTTTCTTT.

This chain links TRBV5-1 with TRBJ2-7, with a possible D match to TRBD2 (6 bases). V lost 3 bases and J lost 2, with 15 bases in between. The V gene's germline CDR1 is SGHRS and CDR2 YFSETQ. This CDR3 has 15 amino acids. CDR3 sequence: CASSYSGGGTYEQYF. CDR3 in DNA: TGCGCCAGCAGCTACTCGGGTGGGGGGACCTACGAGCAGTACTTC. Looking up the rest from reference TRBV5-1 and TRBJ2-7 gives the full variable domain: KAGVTQTPRYLIKTRGQQVTLSCSPISGHRSVSWYQQTPGQGLQFLFEYFSETQRNKGNFPGRFSGRQFSNSRSEMNVSTLELGDSALYLCASSYSGGGTYEQYFGPGTRLTVT.

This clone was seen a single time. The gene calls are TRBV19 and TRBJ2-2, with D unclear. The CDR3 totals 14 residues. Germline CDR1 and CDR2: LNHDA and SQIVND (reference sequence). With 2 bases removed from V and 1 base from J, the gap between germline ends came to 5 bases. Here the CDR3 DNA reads TGTGCCAGTAGTATACGGCAGAACACCGGGGAGCTGTTTTTT. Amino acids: CASSIRQNTGELFF.

CDR3 in DNA: TGTGCCAGCAGCCCCGGGACTAGCGGGGGGGCTTACGAGCAGTACTTC. It specifies CASSPGTSGGAYEQYF. V and J are TRBV5-4 and TRBJ2-7; 16 positions agree with TRBD2. The CDR3 is 16 amino acids. Trimming removed 4 bases from V and 4 bases from J; junction bases left unmatched: 5. Germline V CDR1 and CDR2: SGHNT, YYREEE (reference sequence).

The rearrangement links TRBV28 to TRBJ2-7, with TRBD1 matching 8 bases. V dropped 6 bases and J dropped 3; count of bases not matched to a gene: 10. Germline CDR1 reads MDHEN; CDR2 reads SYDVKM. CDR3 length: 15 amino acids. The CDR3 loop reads CASSDAGTGSYEQYF. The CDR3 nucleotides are TGTGCCAGCAGCGATGCCGGGACAGGAAGCTACGAGCAGTACTTC.

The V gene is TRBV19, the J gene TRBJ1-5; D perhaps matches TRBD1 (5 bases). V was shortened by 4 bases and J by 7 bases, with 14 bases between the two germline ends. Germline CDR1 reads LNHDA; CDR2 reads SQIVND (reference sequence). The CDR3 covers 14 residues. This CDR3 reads CASSNPGTTQPQHF. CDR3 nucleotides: TGTGCCAGTAGTAACCCAGGGACGACCCAGCCCCAGCATTTT.

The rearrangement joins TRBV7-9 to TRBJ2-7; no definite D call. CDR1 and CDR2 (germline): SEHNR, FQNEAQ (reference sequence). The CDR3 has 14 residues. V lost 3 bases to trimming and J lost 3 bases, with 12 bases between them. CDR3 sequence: CASSFNSRNYEQYF. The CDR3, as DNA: TGTGCCAGCAGCTTTAACAGCCGAAACTACGAGCAGTACTTC.

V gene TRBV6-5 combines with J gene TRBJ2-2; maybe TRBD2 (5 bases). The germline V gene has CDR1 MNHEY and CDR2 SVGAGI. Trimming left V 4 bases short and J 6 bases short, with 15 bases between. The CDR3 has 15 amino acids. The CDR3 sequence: CASSSTDSEAGELFF. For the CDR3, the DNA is TGTGCCAGCAGTTCTACCGACTCGGAGGCCGGGGAGCTGTTTTTT.

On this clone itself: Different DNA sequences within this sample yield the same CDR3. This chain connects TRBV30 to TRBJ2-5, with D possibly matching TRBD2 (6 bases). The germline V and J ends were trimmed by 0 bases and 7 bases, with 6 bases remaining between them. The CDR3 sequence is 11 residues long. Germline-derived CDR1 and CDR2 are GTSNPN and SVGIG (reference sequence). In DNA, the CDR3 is TGTGCCTGGAGTGTGGGAGGGACCCAGTACTTC. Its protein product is CAWSVGGTQYF.